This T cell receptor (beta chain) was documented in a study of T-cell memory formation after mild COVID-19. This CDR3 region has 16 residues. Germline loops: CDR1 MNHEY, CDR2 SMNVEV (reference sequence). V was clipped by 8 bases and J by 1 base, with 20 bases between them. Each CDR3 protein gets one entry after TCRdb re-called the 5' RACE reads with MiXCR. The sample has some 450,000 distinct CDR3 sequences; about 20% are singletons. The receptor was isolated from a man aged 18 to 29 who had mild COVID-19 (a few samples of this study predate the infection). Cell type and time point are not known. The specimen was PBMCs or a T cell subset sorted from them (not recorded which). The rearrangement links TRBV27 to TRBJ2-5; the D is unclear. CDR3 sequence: CASPSGPGELQETQYF. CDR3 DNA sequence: TGTGCCAGCCCGTCCGGACCAGGAGAACTCCAAGAGACCCAGTACTTC.